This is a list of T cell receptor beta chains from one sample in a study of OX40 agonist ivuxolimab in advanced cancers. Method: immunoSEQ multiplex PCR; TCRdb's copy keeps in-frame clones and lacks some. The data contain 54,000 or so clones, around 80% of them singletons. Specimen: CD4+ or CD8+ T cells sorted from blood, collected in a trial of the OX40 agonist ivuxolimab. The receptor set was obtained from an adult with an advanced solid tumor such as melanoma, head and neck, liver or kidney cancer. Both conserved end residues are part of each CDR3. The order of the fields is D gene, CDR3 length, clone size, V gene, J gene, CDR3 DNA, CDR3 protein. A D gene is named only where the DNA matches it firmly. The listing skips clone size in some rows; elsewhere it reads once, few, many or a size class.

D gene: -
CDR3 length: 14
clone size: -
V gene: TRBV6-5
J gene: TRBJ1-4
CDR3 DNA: TGTGCCAGCAGTGACGGACAGTTTGGTGAAAAACTGTTTTTT
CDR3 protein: CASSDGQFGEKLFF

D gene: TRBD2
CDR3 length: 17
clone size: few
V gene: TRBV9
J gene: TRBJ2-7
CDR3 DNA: TGTGCCAGCAGCCCGGGACTAGCGCTGGACGTGGGTCACGAGCAGTACTTC
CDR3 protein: CASSPGLALDVGHEQYF

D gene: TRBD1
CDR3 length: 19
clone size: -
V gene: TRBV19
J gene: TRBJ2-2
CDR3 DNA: TGTGCCAGTAGTTTTCTTCCCCGGTGGGGACAGGGGAACACCGGGGAGCTGTTTTTT
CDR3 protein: CASSFLPRWGQGNTGELFF

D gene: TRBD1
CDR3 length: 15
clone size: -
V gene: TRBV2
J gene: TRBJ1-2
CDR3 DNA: TGTGCCAGCAGGGATCCCGGGACAGGGATCTATGGCTACACCTTC
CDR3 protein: CASRDPGTGIYGYTF

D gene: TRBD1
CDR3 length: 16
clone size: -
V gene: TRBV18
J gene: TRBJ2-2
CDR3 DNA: TGTGCCAGCTCACCGGCGGACAGGAAGAACACCGGGGAGCTGTTTTTT
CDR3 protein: CASSPADRKNTGELFF

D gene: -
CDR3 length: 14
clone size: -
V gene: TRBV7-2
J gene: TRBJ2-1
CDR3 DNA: TGTGCCAGCAGCTCCCCCGGGACCTACAATGAGCAGTTCTTC
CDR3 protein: CASSSPGTYNEQFF

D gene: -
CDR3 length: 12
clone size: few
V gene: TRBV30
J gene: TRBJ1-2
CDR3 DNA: TGTGCCTGGAGAGAGAGGGACTATGGCTACACCTTC
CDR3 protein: CAWRERDYGYTF

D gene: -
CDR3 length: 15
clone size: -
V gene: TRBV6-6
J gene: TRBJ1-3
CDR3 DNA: TGTGCCAGCAGTTACTCGGTGGGGACTGGAAACACCATATATTTT
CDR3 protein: CASSYSVGTGNTIYF

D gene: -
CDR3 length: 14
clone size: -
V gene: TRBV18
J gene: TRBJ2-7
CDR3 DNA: TGTGCCAGCTCACGGACACGGACAACCTACGAGCAGTACTTC
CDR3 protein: CASSRTRTTYEQYF

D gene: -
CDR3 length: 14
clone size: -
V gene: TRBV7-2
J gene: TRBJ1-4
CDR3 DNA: TGTGCCAGCAGCTTAGCAGGGAGTAATGAAAAACTGTTTTTT
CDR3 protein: CASSLAGSNEKLFF

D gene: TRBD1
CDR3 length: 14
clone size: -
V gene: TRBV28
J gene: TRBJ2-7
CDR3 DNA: TGTGCCAGCAGTGGGCCCGGGACAGCCCACGAGCAGTACTTC
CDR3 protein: CASSGPGTAHEQYF

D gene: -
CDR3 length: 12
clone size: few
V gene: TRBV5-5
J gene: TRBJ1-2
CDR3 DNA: TGTGCCAGCAGCGAGGAGTACTATGGCTACACCTTC
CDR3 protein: CASSEEYYGYTF

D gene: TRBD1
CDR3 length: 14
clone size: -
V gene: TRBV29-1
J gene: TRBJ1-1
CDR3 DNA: TGCAGCGTTGAAGTTGGCAGGGGGCGGACTGAAGCTTTCTTT
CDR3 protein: CSVEVGRGRTEAFF

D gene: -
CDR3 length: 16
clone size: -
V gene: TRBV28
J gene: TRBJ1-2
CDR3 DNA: TGTGCCAGCAATCGATCCCCCATTTGGCCCTACTATGGCTACACCTTC
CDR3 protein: CASNRSPIWPYYGYTF

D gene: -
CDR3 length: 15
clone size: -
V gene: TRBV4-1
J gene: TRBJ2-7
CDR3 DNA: TGCGCCAGCAGCCAAGAGAAGAGACTCTCCTACGAGCAGTACTTC
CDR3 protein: CASSQEKRLSYEQYF

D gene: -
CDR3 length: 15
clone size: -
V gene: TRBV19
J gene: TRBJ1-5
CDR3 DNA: TGTGCCAGTAGTCCACGACGGGGTAGCAATCAGCCCCAGCATTTT
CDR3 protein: CASSPRRGSNQPQHF

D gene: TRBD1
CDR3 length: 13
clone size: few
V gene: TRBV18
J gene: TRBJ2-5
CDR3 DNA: TGTGCCAGCTCTCGACAGGGAATGGAGACCCAGTACTTC
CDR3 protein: CASSRQGMETQYF

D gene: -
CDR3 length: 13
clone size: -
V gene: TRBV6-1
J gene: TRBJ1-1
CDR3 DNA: TGTGCCAGCAGCAGTTATACAGGGACTGAAGCTTTCTTT
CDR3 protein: CASSSYTGTEAFF

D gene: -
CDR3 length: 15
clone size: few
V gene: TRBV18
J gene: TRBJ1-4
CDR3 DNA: TGTGCCAGCTCACCACCGGCAGGGTTAGATGAAAAACTGTTTTTT
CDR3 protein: CASSPPAGLDEKLFF

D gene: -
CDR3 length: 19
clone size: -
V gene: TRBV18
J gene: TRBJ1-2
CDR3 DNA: TGTGCCAGCTCGGAATCCACACTCCTACGTCCCCAGGGTGACTATGGCTACACCTTC
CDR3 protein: CASSESTLLRPQGDYGYTF

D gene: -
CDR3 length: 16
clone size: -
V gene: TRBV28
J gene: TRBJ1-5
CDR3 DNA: TGTGCCAGCAGTTTTGCGGGCAGGGGTAGCAATCAGCCCCAGCATTTT
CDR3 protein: CASSFAGRGSNQPQHF